Each of the 15 T cell receptor beta chains below was sequenced from the same sample in a study of T cells after yellow fever vaccination. In TCRdb, the 5' RACE reads were re-called with MiXCR into one record per CDR3 protein. The data show fewer than 350,000 distinct CDR3 sequences, about 9.5% seen once. Material: PBMCs, obtained on the day of the first yellow fever vaccination. The source of these receptors is a young man who received the YFV17D yellow fever vaccine.

The chain carries TRBV5-6 and TRBJ2-1; D unclear. Germline lookup yields CDR1 SGHDT and CDR2 YYEEEE. V was trimmed by 3 bases and J by 3 bases, leaving 7 bases between them. The CDR3 loop spans 13 amino acids. This chain's CDR3 is CASSSRVYNEQFF. The CDR3 nucleotides are TGTGCCAGCAGCTCCCGGGTCTACAATGAGCAGTTCTTC.

The J gene is TRBJ2-3, the V gene TRBV5-1; D is undetermined. The V end lost 0 bases, the J end lost 4 bases, and 9 bases lay between the germline ends. Germline values: CDR1 SGHRS, CDR2 YFSETQ. The CDR3 covers 14 residues. CDR3 amino acids: CASSLGSFSDTQYF. Written as DNA, the CDR3 is TGCGCCAGCAGCTTGGGGAGCTTTTCAGATACGCAGTATTTT.

This clonotype was counted between two and nine times. This chain links TRBV7-3 with TRBJ2-3; 11 bases are a match to TRBD2. The CDR3 length is 16 residues. The germline CDR1 and CDR2 sequences are SGHTA and FQGTGA. The V gene end was trimmed by 5 bases and the J gene end by 7 bases; junction bases not matched to a gene: 11. CDR3 protein: CASSQYSGGAIYTQYF. The CDR3 nucleotides read TGTGCCAGCAGCCAATATAGCGGGGGGGCAATATATACGCAGTATTTT.

The rearrangement links TRBV7-2 to TRBJ1-1; D not certain. There are 11 residues in the CDR3. CDR1 SGHTA and CDR2 FQGNSA come from the germline V gene. Between the trimmed V and J ends, which lost 1 base and 11 bases, there was a span of 8 bases. This CDR3 is CASSLVRVAFF. CDR3 nucleotides: TGTGCCAGCAGCTTAGTCCGGGTCGCTTTCTTT.

A few counts support this clonotype. The gene calls are TRBV5-1 and TRBJ2-3, with D possibly matching TRBD2 (6 bases). Trimming removed 0 bases at V and 2 bases at J, with 10 bases between. The CDR3 length is 15 residues. From germline, CDR1 is SGHRS and CDR2 YFSETQ. The CDR3 sequence is CASSLAGGDTDTQYF. The CDR3 DNA reads as TGCGCCAGCAGCTTGGCCGGCGGGGACACAGATACGCAGTATTTT.

This clonotype has at least ten counts. V usage is TRBV7-9 and J usage is TRBJ1-1; 11 bases match TRBD1. V lost 4 bases, J lost 4 bases, and 5 bases stayed unmatched. CDR3 length: 15 residues. Germline-derived CDR1 and CDR2 are SEHNR and FQNEAQ (reference sequence). CDR3 loop: CASSSRGQGVTEAFF. For the CDR3, the DNA is TGTGCCAGCAGCTCACGGGGACAGGGGGTCACTGAAGCTTTCTTT.

Many counts were recorded for this clonotype. V and J are TRBV30 and TRBJ1-6; D call uncertain. The V and J ends lost 5 bases and 0 bases respectively, with 8 bases between them. This CDR3 region has 14 residues. Germline CDR1 and CDR2: GTSNPN and SVGIG (reference sequence). The CDR3 is CAWGRSSYNSPLHF. The CDR3 nucleotides are TGTGCCTGGGGGAGGAGCTCCTATAATTCACCCCTCCACTTT.

Only a few counts were recorded for this clonotype. The J gene is TRBJ2-7, the V gene TRBV19, with a tentative D call TRBD1 (6 bases). The CDR3 covers 15 residues. CDR1 and CDR2 (germline): LNHDA, SQIVND (reference sequence). Trimming stripped 3 bases from V and 2 bases from J, with 14 bases between. CDR3 in amino acids: CASSIGPTGTYEQYF. The CDR3 DNA is TGTGCCAGTAGTATTGGGCCGACAGGCACCTACGAGCAGTACTTC.

V and J are TRBV7-2 and TRBJ1-2; unclear D gene. The CDR3 length is 14 residues. The germline gives CDR1 SGHTA, CDR2 FQGNSA. The germline V and J ends were trimmed by 6 bases and 3 bases, with 14 bases remaining between them. CDR3 coding DNA: TGTGCCAGCAGACCCCGGGGAGTTGACTATGGCTACACCTTC. This gives the protein CASRPRGVDYGYTF.

This clonotype ranks as medium-sized. The chain links TRBV21-1 to TRBJ1-2; the DNA was not compared with TRBD1, the D call given in the table. TRBV21-1 is annotated as a pseudogene. The CDR3 consists of 13 residues. The CDR3 sequence is CASPPGGTGGYTF. CDR3 coding DNA: TGTGCCAGCCCGCCCGGCGGGACGGGTGGCTACACCTTC.

A few counts support this clonotype. This chain links TRBV9 with TRBJ2-1; D possibly corresponds to TRBD1 (6 bases). Germline CDR1 reads SGDLS; CDR2 reads YYNGEE. The ends were cut back, 1 base at V and 4 bases at J, with 12 bases in the middle. The CDR3 consists of 15 residues. The DNA of the CDR3 is TGTGCCAGCAGCGTATCTGGACAGACATACAATGAGCAGTTCTTC. Protein: CASSVSGQTYNEQFF.

The sample holds a few counts of this clonotype. The rearrangement uses TRBV7-9 and TRBJ1-1; D is possibly TRBD1 (5 bases). Between the trimmed V and J ends, which lost 5 bases and 2 bases, there was a span of 12 bases. Looked up from germline, CDR1 is SEHNR and CDR2 is FQNEAQ (reference sequence). The CDR3 extends over 14 amino acids. CDR3 protein: CASSVQQVNTEAFF. The DNA of the CDR3 is TGTGCCAGCAGCGTACAACAGGTTAACACTGAAGCTTTCTTT. Filled out from reference TRBV7-9 and TRBJ1-1, the complete variable domain reads DTGVSQNPRHKITKRGQNVTFRCDPISEHNRLYWYRQTLGQGPEFLTYFQNEAQLEKSRLLSDRFSAERPKGSFSTLEIQRTEQGDSAMYLCASSVQQVNTEAFFGQGTRLTVV.

This clonotype came up many times. The V and J genes are TRBV5-1 and TRBJ2-3; D gene ambiguous. Trimming shortened V by 0 bases and J by 4 bases, and 9 bases separated the two germline ends. The CDR3 is made up of 14 amino acids. Per germline, CDR1 SGHRS and CDR2 YFSETQ. Here the CDR3 DNA reads TGCGCCAGCAGCTTGGGGCTAGGTGCAGATACGCAGTATTTT. This codes for CASSLGLGADTQYF.

This clonotype was counted ten times or more. Germline and junction disagree at one end, which may indicate a read error. The rearrangement uses TRBV5-1 and TRBJ2-1, with D uncertain. Germline CDR1 is SGHRS and CDR2 is YFSETQ. CDR3 length equals 15 residues. The DNA of the CDR3 is TGTGCCAGCAGCTTAACGTCGAGCTCCTACAATGAGCAGTTCTTC. Translation gives CASSLTSSSYNEQFF.

The chain uses TRBV7-3 and TRBJ2-1; D not resolved. The CDR3 contains 13 residues. Looked up from germline, CDR1 is SGHTA and CDR2 is FQGTGA. V was cut by 4 bases and J by 5 bases, with 9 bases left in between. CDR3 coding DNA: TGTGCCAGCAGCTCCACAGAGAACAATGAGCAGTTCTTC. Amino acids: CASSSTENNEQFF.